These T cell receptor beta chains were read from a single sample in a study of cytomegalovirus exposure and HLA in healthy donors. Produced via immunoSEQ multiplex PCR; TCRdb's table is partial and in-frame only. The sample records 140,000 or so clones, over 80% being singletons. The sample comprised PBMCs. These receptors came from a male donor in good health and CMV-seronegative. CDR3s include the opening cysteine and the closing phenylalanine or tryptophan. Fields, in order: D gene, J gene, V gene, CDR3 protein. A D gene is named only where the DNA matches it firmly.

D gene: TRBD1
J gene: TRBJ1-2
V gene: TRBV5-6
CDR3 protein: CASSSAHRGGYYGYTF

D gene: TRBD1
J gene: TRBJ2-5
V gene: TRBV7-9
CDR3 protein: CASITGGMETQYF

D gene: .
J gene: TRBJ1-2
V gene: TRBV5-1
CDR3 protein: CASSLGEGPANYGYTF

D gene: .
J gene: TRBJ1-2
V gene: TRBV6-1
CDR3 protein: CASKQNYGYTF

D gene: TRBD2
J gene: TRBJ2-2
V gene: TRBV7-3
CDR3 protein: CASSPEGGATGELFF

D gene: .
J gene: TRBJ2-7
V gene: TRBV7-9
CDR3 protein: CASSITRYEQYF

D gene: .
J gene: TRBJ1-1
V gene: TRBV6-1
CDR3 protein: CASSEMGALTEAFF

D gene: TRBD2
J gene: TRBJ2-1
V gene: TRBV4-1
CDR3 protein: CASSQDSASGGAEYNEQFF

D gene: .
J gene: TRBJ2-1
V gene: TRBV6-1
CDR3 protein: CASSLDRYNEQFF

D gene: .
J gene: TRBJ1-1
V gene: TRBV5-8
CDR3 protein: CASSVPGHLPKAFF

D gene: TRBD1
J gene: TRBJ1-5
V gene: TRBV28
CDR3 protein: CASSLTGTGGAGQPQHF

D gene: TRBD2
J gene: TRBJ2-3
V gene: TRBV6-5
CDR3 protein: CASSYSTSGETDTQYF

D gene: .
J gene: TRBJ2-5
V gene: TRBV7-2
CDR3 protein: CASSLESSGPQETQYF

D gene: .
J gene: .
V gene: TRBV5-1
CDR3 protein: CASSLGDYEQYF

D gene: TRBD1
J gene: TRBJ1-2
V gene: TRBV5-6
CDR3 protein: CASSTPLQQGAHGYTF

D gene: TRBD2
J gene: TRBJ2-7
V gene: TRBV7-9
CDR3 protein: CASSPTRVASGTYEQYF

D gene: TRBD1
J gene: TRBJ2-7
V gene: TRBV27
CDR3 protein: CASSTTGGRTYEQYF

D gene: TRBD1
J gene: TRBJ2-5
V gene: TRBV7-2
CDR3 protein: CASSFLPRQGETQYF

D gene: .
J gene: TRBJ2-2
V gene: TRBV7-9
CDR3 protein: CASSSRDKGTSWNTGELFF

D gene: TRBD1
J gene: TRBJ2-7
V gene: TRBV14
CDR3 protein: CASTLRDRPYEQYF

D gene: TRBD1
J gene: TRBJ1-2
V gene: TRBV7-8
CDR3 protein: CASSLQGANYGYTF

D gene: .
J gene: TRBJ1-2
V gene: TRBV20-1
CDR3 protein: CSARDRGGYTF

D gene: TRBD1
J gene: TRBJ1-2
V gene: TRBV19
CDR3 protein: CASRLRQGPNGYTF

D gene: TRBD1
J gene: TRBJ2-1
V gene: TRBV7-3
CDR3 protein: CASSLTTGVNEQFF

D gene: TRBD1
J gene: TRBJ1-2
V gene: TRBV5-1
CDR3 protein: CASSFLFKTGKNNYGYTF

D gene: TRBD2
J gene: TRBJ2-1
V gene: TRBV6-4
CDR3 protein: CASMTGTSGVGQFF

D gene: .
J gene: TRBJ2-3
V gene: TRBV11-2
CDR3 protein: CASSPAPGEGDTQYF

D gene: .
J gene: TRBJ1-1
V gene: TRBV5-5
CDR3 protein: CASSFTPTEAFF

D gene: .
J gene: TRBJ1-6
V gene: TRBV2
CDR3 protein: CASGLGNQNSPLHF

D gene: .
J gene: TRBJ2-1
V gene: TRBV11-2
CDR3 protein: CASSLGGPTYNEQFF

D gene: TRBD1
J gene: TRBJ1-3
V gene: TRBV27
CDR3 protein: CASSSGQGKGNTIYF

D gene: TRBD2
J gene: TRBJ2-7
V gene: TRBV7-2
CDR3 protein: CASSPLTGTNGEQYF

D gene: TRBD1
J gene: TRBJ1-5
V gene: TRBV12-5
CDR3 protein: CASGLITGVYSNQPQHF

D gene: TRBD1
J gene: TRBJ1-1
V gene: TRBV7-3
CDR3 protein: CASSPDREGTEAFF

D gene: TRBD2
J gene: TRBJ2-1
V gene: TRBV9
CDR3 protein: CASSVGTSGHEQFF

D gene: TRBD1
J gene: TRBJ1-6
V gene: TRBV5-1
CDR3 protein: CASRPLDRQDSPLHF